Listed below are T cell receptor beta chains from one sample, sequenced in a study of T cell clonotyping in hematopoietic cell transplantation. Data came from immunoSEQ multiplex PCR; TCRdb stores just in-frame clones and leaves some out. The table includes over 15,000 clones, roughly 88% detected once. Sequenced: peripheral blood mononuclear cells. Every receptor here comes from a woman aged 40 to 55 in good health. Some clones in this sample may be carry-over from other donors' samples. Each CDR3 is given with its conserved first and last residue. Fields, in order: clone size, J gene, V gene, D gene, CDR3 protein, CDR3 DNA. D genes are given only for firm matches. Only some rows state a clone size, as once, few, many or a class for expanded clones.

- TRBJ1-5 TRBV7-2 - CASSRGGNQPQHF TGTGCCAGCAGCCGGGGTGGCAATCAGCCCCAGCATTTT
- TRBJ2-7 TRBV11-2 - CASTPRASYEQYF TGTGCCAGCACCCCTAGGGCCTCCTACGAGCAGTACTTC
- TRBJ2-5 TRBV6-5 - CASSYGETQYF TGTGCCAGCAGTTACGGAGAGACCCAGTACTTC
- TRBJ1-5 TRBV7-9 TRBD1 CASSLTGGGQPQHF TGTGCCAGCAGCCTGACAGGGGGAGGTCAGCCCCAGCATTTT
few TRBJ1-1 TRBV27 - CASSLLPYLSTEAFF TGTGCCAGCAGTTTACTGCCCTACTTGAGCACTGAAGCTTTCTTT
few TRBJ2-7 TRBV18 - CASSPPAADTRGEQYF TGTGCCAGCTCACCACCGGCAGCTGACACCCGAGGGGAGCAGTACTTC
- TRBJ2-7 TRBV5-6 TRBD2 CASSSQGLAGVYEQYF TGTGCCAGCAGCTCGCAGGGACTAGCGGGAGTTTACGAGCAGTACTTC
- TRBJ2-4 TRBV19 - CASSTYLAEDIQYF TGTGCCAGTAGTACTTACCTGGCGGAGGACATTCAGTACTTC
- TRBJ2-7 TRBV2 TRBD2 CASSAGLAGGRGEQYF TGTGCCAGCAGTGCTGGACTAGCGGGGGGCCGGGGCGAGCAGTACTTC
once TRBJ1-5 TRBV28 TRBD1 CAGQGGNQPQHF TGTGCCGGCCAGGGGGGCAATCAGCCCCAGCATTTT
- TRBJ1-5 TRBV19 - CASSMTSSNQPQHF TGTGCCAGTAGTATGACGAGTAGCAATCAGCCCCAGCATTTT
- TRBJ2-7 TRBV29-1 - CSVGRGTDWGFYEQYF TGCAGCGTGGGTAGGGGAACGGATTGGGGCTTCTACGAGCAGTACTTC
- TRBJ2-7 TRBV4-1 - CASSDFGEQYF TGCGCCAGCAGCGATTTTGGGGAGCAGTACTTC
- TRBJ1-1 TRBV2 - CAGGGMNTEAFF TGTGCCGGCGGGGGGATGAACACTGAAGCTTTCTTT
- TRBJ1-4 TRBV5-6 - CASSRVGEKLFF TGTGCCAGCAGTCGCGTGGGGGAAAAACTGTTTTTT
- TRBJ2-2 TRBV7-9 - CASSQQAGVSTGELFF TGTGCCAGCAGCCAACAAGCTGGGGTTTCCACCGGGGAGCTGTTTTTT
once TRBJ2-3 TRBV29-1 - CSVQGKVVDTQYF TGCAGCGTTCAGGGTAAGGTGGTGGATACGCAGTATTTT
- TRBJ2-7 TRBV11-3 - CASSLRGTSYEQYF TGTGCCAGCAGCTTACGTGGGACCTCCTACGAGCAGTACTTC
once TRBJ1-4 TRBV9 TRBD1 CASSLDRGQLFF TGTGCCAGCAGCCTGGACAGGGGGCAACTGTTTTTT
- TRBJ2-1 TRBV7-2 TRBD2 CASSRIAGNYNEQFF TGTGCCAGCAGCAGGATAGCGGGGAACTACAATGAGCAGTTCTTC
- TRBJ1-5 TRBV19 - CASSKKQGTSNQPQHF TGTGCCAGTAGTAAAAAACAGGGCACAAGCAATCAGCCCCAGCATTTT
few TRBJ2-4 TRBV14 - CASSQGIGNIQYF TGTGCCAGCAGCCAAGGAATTGGAAACATTCAGTACTTC
few TRBJ1-2 TRBV6-1 - CASGADYGYTF TGTGCCAGTGGGGCCGACTATGGCTACACCTTC
- TRBJ2-7 TRBV5-1 TRBD1 CASSTGQGVPYEQYF TGCGCCAGCAGCACAGGACAGGGAGTTCCCTACGAGCAGTACTTC
- TRBJ1-1 TRBV5-1 - CASSLRTRGAEAFF TGCGCCAGCAGCTTGCGTACCAGGGGAGCTGAAGCTTTCTTT
- TRBJ2-1 TRBV7-2 TRBD2 CASSRTSGSYNEQFF TGTGCCAGCAGCCGAACTAGCGGGAGTTACAATGAGCAGTTCTTC
- TRBJ1-1 TRBV4-3 - CASSQGEVAEAFF TGCGCCAGCAGCCAAGGGGAGGTAGCTGAAGCTTTCTTT
- TRBJ1-1 TRBV16 - CASSQRSMGVGAFF TGTGCCAGCAGCCAACGGTCCATGGGAGTAGGAGCTTTCTTT
- TRBJ2-6 TRBV19 TRBD1 CASRDSAPGANVLTF TGTGCCAGCCGGGACAGCGCTCCCGGGGCCAACGTCCTGACTTTC
once TRBJ2-2 TRBV7-7 - CASRADNTGELFF TGTGCCAGCAGGGCGGATAACACCGGGGAGCTGTTTTTT
- TRBJ2-7 TRBV6-5 TRBD1 CASRGQGAYEQYF TGTGCCAGCAGAGGACAGGGGGCCTACGAGCAGTACTTC
- TRBJ1-2 TRBV29-1 - CSVVPDRYYGYTF TGCAGCGTGGTCCCTGACAGGTACTATGGCTACACCTTC
- TRBJ1-5 TRBV4-1 TRBD1 CASSHGQGPVDQPQHF TGCGCCAGCAGCCACGGACAGGGGCCGGTGGATCAGCCCCAGCATTTT
- TRBJ1-1 TRBV25-1 TRBD1 CASMAAGGTNTEAFF TGTGCCAGCATGGCGGCAGGGGGCACGAACACTGAAGCTTTCTTT
few TRBJ2-7 TRBV12-5 - CASGLASYEQYF TGTGCTAGTGGCCTGGCTAGCTACGAGCAGTACTTC
few TRBJ1-4 TRBV5-1 TRBD1 CASRSEDREGNEKLFF TGCGCCAGCAGATCGGAGGACAGGGAGGGTAATGAAAAACTGTTTTTT
once TRBJ2-2 TRBV4-1 - CASSQGHKDGELFF TGCGCCAGCAGCCAAGGTCATAAGGACGGGGAGCTGTTTTTT
- TRBJ2-1 TRBV4-3 TRBD2 CASSHLAGDAYNEQFF TGCGCCAGCAGCCACCTAGCGGGAGATGCCTACAATGAGCAGTTCTTC
- TRBJ2-3 TRBV10-3 - CAISESTEDTQYF TGTGCCATCAGTGAGTCGACAGAAGATACGCAGTATTTT
once TRBJ2-2 TRBV5-1 - CASSSTRQNTGELFF TGCGCCAGCAGCTCGACTCGACAGAACACCGGGGAGCTGTTTTTT
once TRBJ2-1 TRBV14 TRBD2 CASSPGTSGRADEQFF TGTGCCAGCAGCCCAGGCACTAGCGGGAGGGCGGATGAGCAGTTCTTC
once TRBJ2-1 TRBV29-1 TRBD2 CSVAGRGSFGNEQFF TGCAGCGTTGCTGGGCGCGGGAGTTTTGGCAATGAGCAGTTCTTC
- TRBJ1-5 TRBV6-5 TRBD1 CASSFGQGNWEPQHF TGTGCCAGCAGCTTCGGACAGGGCAACTGGGAGCCCCAGCATTTT
- TRBJ1-2 TRBV25-1 - CASSDDPAYYGYTF TGTGCCAGCAGTGATGATCCAGCCTACTATGGCTACACCTTC
- TRBJ2-5 TRBV5-1 TRBD2 CASAGGLGETQYF TGCGCCAGCGCGGGAGGGCTAGGGGAGACCCAGTACTTC
few TRBJ2-5 TRBV2 TRBD2 CASSETPSGSQETQYF TGTGCCAGCAGTGAGACTCCTAGCGGGTCCCAAGAGACCCAGTACTTC
- TRBJ1-2 TRBV5-1 - CASSLVPGSSDGYTF TGCGCCAGCAGCTTGGTGCCGGGGAGCAGTGATGGCTACACCTTC
- TRBJ1-5 TRBV9 TRBD1 CASSATGGNDQPQHF TGTGCCAGCAGCGCAACAGGGGGCAACGATCAGCCCCAGCATTTT
- TRBJ2-3 TRBV19 TRBD2 CASSWTSGGTDTQYF TGTGCCAGTAGTTGGACTAGCGGGGGTACAGATACGCAGTATTTT
- TRBJ1-1 TRBV30 TRBD1 CAWWTGGNTEAFF TGTGCCTGGTGGACAGGGGGCAACACTGAAGCTTTCTTT
- TRBJ2-5 TRBV7-9 - CASAPPRGLNQETQYF TGTGCCAGCGCCCCACCGCGGGGACTGAACCAAGAGACCCAGTACTTC
- TRBJ1-2 TRBV25-1 - CASSGRGGREGRNYGYTF TGTGCCAGCAGTGGCCGCGGGGGGCGGGAAGGACGTAACTATGGCTACACCTTC
- TRBJ2-1 TRBV30 - CAWSPGSGDYNEQFF TGTGCCTGGAGTCCGGGTAGCGGTGACTACAATGAGCAATTCTTC
- TRBJ1-4 TRBV19 TRBD1 CASSVPGQLNEKLFF TGTGCCAGTAGTGTCCCGGGACAGCTAAATGAAAAACTGTTTTTT
- TRBJ1-5 TRBV5-4 - CASSQDSRSEGQPQHF TGTGCCAGCAGCCAAGATTCTCGCAGCGAGGGTCAGCCCCAGCATTTT
- TRBJ1-1 TRBV25-1 TRBD1 CASSPTGVITEAFF TGTGCCAGCAGTCCGACAGGGGTTATAACTGAAGCTTTCTTT
- TRBJ1-5 TRBV28 TRBD1 CASSFTGANQPQHF TGTGCCAGCAGTTTTACAGGGGCCAATCAGCCCCAGCATTTT